Presented here are 31 T cell receptor beta chains from one specimen sequenced in a study of T-cell memory formation after mild COVID-19. TCRdb recomputed calls from the 5' RACE reads with MiXCR, one row per CDR3 protein. The sample gives 400,000 or so distinct CDR3 sequences, around 21% of which show up once; approximately 12% is in the top ten. Sequencing was done on a sample of PBMCs or a T cell subset sorted from them (not recorded which). The receptor source for this set is an adult woman who had mild COVID-19 (a few samples of this study predate the infection). Cell type and time point are not known.

This sequence joins TRBV27 and TRBJ2-3; TRBD2 matches at 10 bases. Germline V gives CDR1 MNHEY, CDR2 SMNVEV (reference sequence). There are 15 residues in the CDR3. The ends lost 4 bases at V and 5 bases at J; junction bases unmatched: 6. The CDR3 region has the DNA TGTGCCAGCAGTTCCTTCCGACTAGCGGGAGATACGCAGTATTTT. Translated: CASSSFRLAGDTQYF.

J is TRBJ2-5 and V is TRBV5-1; TRBD1 might be the D (5 bases). The ends were cut back, 2 bases at V and 3 bases at J, with 8 bases in the middle. CDR3 length: 13 amino acids. The V gene's germline CDR1 is SGHRS and CDR2 YFSETQ. CDR3 sequence reads: CASSFDREETQYF. CDR3 coding DNA: TGCGCCAGCAGCTTCGACAGAGAAGAGACCCAGTACTTC. The whole variable domain, filled in from reference TRBV5-1 and TRBJ2-5, reads KAGVTQTPRYLIKTRGQQVTLSCSPISGHRSVSWYQQTPGQGLQFLFEYFSETQRNKGNFPGRFSGRQFSNSRSEMNVSTLELGDSALYLCASSFDREETQYFGPGTRLLVL.

The genes are TRBV15 and TRBJ1-2, with no clear D. This CDR3 is 13 amino acids long. V shed 5 bases and J shed 7 bases, with 14 bases lying between them. Germline V lookup: CDR1 LNHNV, CDR2 YYDKDF (reference sequence). CDR3 region: CATSPMAYGGYTF. As DNA, the CDR3 is TGTGCCACCAGCCCCATGGCCTACGGTGGCTACACCTTC. The variable domain in full, completed from reference TRBV15 and TRBJ1-2, reads DAMVIQNPRYQVTQFGKPVTLSCSQTLNHNVMYWYQQKSSQAPKLLFHYYDKDFNNEADTPDNFQSRRPNTSFCFLDIRSPGLGDTAMYLCATSPMAYGGYTFGSGTRLTVV.

This clonotype was observed a few times. This sequence joins TRBV18 and TRBJ2-7; 8 bases match TRBD1. J lost 8 bases, V lost 5 bases, and 8 bases had no gene match. The CDR3 loop spans 13 amino acids. The germline CDR1 and CDR2 sequences are KGHSH and LQKENI. The chain's CDR3 is CASSSQGDLQQYF. The CDR3 bases are TGTGCCAGCTCATCACAGGGGGACTTGCAGCAGTACTTC.

The chain employs TRBV24-1 and TRBJ2-3; D is undetermined. Deletions cut 3 bases from V and 6 bases from J, with 15 bases between. Germline V gives CDR1 KGHDR, CDR2 SFDVKD. The CDR3 runs 15 residues. The chain's CDR3 is CATSDPGPQKDTQYF. In DNA form, the CDR3 reads TGTGCCACCAGTGATCCGGGTCCCCAGAAGGATACGCAGTATTTT.

This clonotype appeared a few times. The gene calls are TRBV25-1 and TRBJ2-7, with TRBD1 as a possible D gene (6 bases). The V gene lost 3 bases and the J gene lost 5 bases, with 11 bases spanning the gap. The CDR3 length is 13 residues. The germline V gene has CDR1 MGHDK and CDR2 SYGVNS. The CDR3 DNA reads as TGTGCCAGCAGTGACCCGGGACATCACGAGCAGTACTTC. Residues: CASSDPGHHEQYF.

Only a few counts were recorded for this clonotype. This CDR3 is CASSPPQGDTIYF. CDR3 coding DNA: TGTGCCAGCTCACCACCGCAGGGGGACACCATATATTTT. The chain carries TRBV18 and TRBJ1-3, with 7 positions matching TRBD1. This CDR3 comprises 13 residues. V lost 0 bases to trimming and J lost 8 bases; unmatched junction nucleotides: 1. The V gene's germline CDR1 is KGHSH and CDR2 LQKENI.

This clonotype was seen only a few times. This CDR3 is CASSPEGRDTEAFF. CDR3 bases: TGCGCCAGCAGCCCCGAAGGGAGGGACACTGAAGCTTTCTTT. The chain has TRBV5-1 and TRBJ1-1; D is ambiguous. V shed 4 bases and J shed 3 bases, with 13 bases lying between them. Germline CDR1 and CDR2: SGHRS and YFSETQ. The CDR3 consists of 14 residues.

The table lists this clonotype with a few counts. The chain joins TRBV29-1 to TRBJ2-1, with 12 nucleotides matching TRBD2. The CDR3 spans 14 residues. V shed 1 base and J 8 bases; nucleotides not matched to a gene: 3. Looked up from germline, CDR1 is SQVTM and CDR2 is ANQGSEA. The CDR3 reads CSVEGLAGGYEQFF. The CDR3, as DNA: TGCAGCGTTGAAGGGCTAGCGGGAGGGTATGAGCAGTTCTTC.

This clonotype was detected only a few times. The V call is TRBV7-9, the J call TRBJ2-7; D unresolved. V lost 3 bases and J lost 6, with 6 bases in between. In germline, CDR1 is SEHNR, CDR2 FQNEAQ (reference sequence). The CDR3 loop spans 11 amino acids. CDR3 sequence (DNA): TGTGCCAGCAGCTTTACCGTCGAGCAGTACTTC. This codes for CASSFTVEQYF.

The sample holds many counts of this clonotype. The chain joins TRBV5-1 to TRBJ2-1; 8 bases map to TRBD2. Germline CDR1 and CDR2: SGHRS and YFSETQ. The CDR3 contains 17 residues. The J segment lost 15 bases and the V segment lost 3 bases, leaving 23 bases of the junction unmatched. DNA of the CDR3: TGCGCCAGCAGCTCGGAACCCATTTCGGGAGGGAAAGGACGTGCGTTCTTC. It is translated as CASSSEPISGGKGRAFF.

The chain employs TRBV2 and TRBJ2-7, with a tentative D call TRBD1 (5 bases). The length of the CDR3 is 14 residues. The V and J ends lost 6 bases and 0 bases respectively, with 12 bases between them. Germline V lookup: CDR1 SNHLY, CDR2 FYNNEI. CDR3 in amino acids: CASSRQISSYEQYF. The CDR3 DNA is TGTGCCAGCAGCCGACAGATTAGCTCCTACGAGCAGTACTTC.

This clonotype was seen a few times. V is TRBV19 and J is TRBJ2-7; D is undetermined. This CDR3 contains 15 residues. Trimming stripped 4 bases from V and 4 bases from J, with 17 bases between. Germline values: CDR1 LNHDA, CDR2 SQIVND (reference sequence). The CDR3 nucleotides read TGTGCCAGTAGTACCGCCTTCGGCAGCGCATACGAGCAGTACTTC. Protein: CASSTAFGSAYEQYF. The full variable domain, rest sourced from reference TRBV19 and TRBJ2-7, is DGGITQSPKYLFRKEGQNVTLSCEQNLNHDAMYWYRQDPGQGLRLIYYSQIVNDFQKGDIAEGYSVSREKKESFPLTVTSAQKNPTAFYLCASSTAFGSAYEQYFGPGTRLTVT.

This clonotype has more than one count but fewer than ten. The J gene is TRBJ2-3, the V gene TRBV23-1; TRBD2 aligns across 13 bases. TRBV23-1 is known as an ORF, though its function is uncertain. The V gene end was trimmed by 3 bases and the J gene end by 5 bases; junction bases not matched to a gene: 5. This CDR3 is 16 amino acids long. The CDR3 bases are TGCGCCAGCAGTCAGGGGACTAGCGGGGTTAGAGATACGCAGTATTTT. It yields the protein CASSQGTSGVRDTQYF.

V and J are TRBV7-2 and TRBJ2-3; maybe TRBD2 (5 bases). Germline-derived CDR1 and CDR2 are SGHTA and FQGNSA. This CDR3 region has 14 residues. V was cut by 3 bases and J by 9 bases, with 16 bases left in between. The CDR3 here is CASSLVAYTATQYF. The CDR3 DNA follows: TGTGCCAGCAGCTTGGTAGCGTACACGGCCACGCAGTATTTT.

This clonotype has only a few counts. The rearrangement uses TRBV11-2 and TRBJ2-2, with no clear D. The CDR3 is made up of 20 amino acids. Trimming shortened V by 0 bases and J by 6 bases, and 26 bases separated the two germline ends. The germline gives CDR1 SGHAT, CDR2 FQNNGV. Here the CDR3 reads CASSLDPGLGLKRMAGELFF. CDR3 DNA sequence: TGTGCCAGCAGCTTAGATCCGGGTCTCGGCTTAAAGCGAATGGCCGGGGAGCTGTTTTTT.

The chain couples TRBV12-3 or TRBV12-4 to TRBJ2-1; D is undetermined. Deletions cut 4 bases from V and 8 bases from J, with 12 bases between. The CDR3 has 13 amino acids. CDR3 sequence: CASSSPPVDEQFF. The CDR3 DNA is TGTGCCAGCAGTTCTCCTCCAGTCGATGAGCAGTTCTTC.

This clonotype was seen a handful of times. The chain is built from TRBV7-9 and TRBJ1-2; no definite D call. Trimming pared 5 bases from V and 4 bases from J, leaving 11 bases between. Germline V gene lookup returns CDR1 SEHNR and CDR2 FQNEAQ (reference sequence). The CDR3 is 13 residues long. The CDR3 nucleotides are TGTGCCAGCAGCGAGGGAGGGAGCTATGGCTACACCTTC. It specifies CASSEGGSYGYTF.

The CDR3 DNA is TGTGCCACCAGCATCACGACTAGCGGGAGGTACAATGAGCAGTTCTTC. The encoded protein is CATSITTSGRYNEQFF. The chain carries TRBV15 and TRBJ2-1; 13 nucleotides agree with TRBD2. Per germline, CDR1 LNHNV and CDR2 YYDKDF (reference sequence). Trimming took 4 bases from V and 4 from J; bases not matched to a gene: 4. The CDR3 is 16 residues long.

This clonotype showed up just a few times. V and J are TRBV9 and TRBJ2-3; 14 bases align to TRBD2. The CDR3 runs to 16 residues. The V gene's germline CDR1 is SGDLS and CDR2 YYNGEE. V shed 0 bases, J shed 3 bases, and the junction held 0 bases outside the gene matches. This chain's CDR3 is CASSVGLAGGTDTQYF. CDR3 in DNA: TGTGCCAGCAGCGTAGGACTAGCGGGAGGGACAGATACGCAGTATTTT.

The V and J genes are TRBV7-9 and TRBJ2-3; D perhaps matches TRBD1 (6 bases). V shed 5 bases and J shed 11 bases, with 14 bases lying between them. This CDR3 has 12 residues. Germline V gene data show CDR1 as SEHNR and CDR2 as FQNEAQ (reference sequence). The chain's CDR3 is CASSPQTQGQYF. Written as DNA, the CDR3 is TGTGCCAGCAGCCCGCAAACACAGGGGCAGTATTTT.

This clonotype was counted a few times. The chain links TRBV7-2 to TRBJ2-7; TRBD2 matches at 11 bases. V shed 0 bases, J shed 7 bases, and the junction held 8 bases outside the gene matches. Germline assignment: CDR1 SGHTA and CDR2 FQGNSA. This CDR3 region has 16 residues. The CDR3 sequence is CASSLALAGVLVEQYF. In DNA form, the CDR3 reads TGTGCCAGCAGCTTAGCACTAGCGGGAGTCCTAGTTGAGCAGTACTTC.

The rearrangement links TRBV7-6 to TRBJ2-5; D could derive from TRBD1 or TRBD2 (5 bases each). The germline CDR1 and CDR2 sequences are SGHVS and FNYEAQ. Trimming took off 1 base at V and 4 bases at J, with 16 bases between the two ends. This CDR3 contains 16 residues. The CDR3 spells CASSLVGRAGGETQYF. The CDR3 nucleotides read TGTGCCAGCAGCTTAGTGGGCAGGGCCGGAGGAGAGACCCAGTACTTC.

In its sample, this clonotype was seen a few times. The rearrangement links TRBV4-3 to TRBJ2-3; 9 positions match TRBD2. CDR1 and CDR2 (germline): LGHNA, YSLEER. The CDR3 consists of 16 residues. The V gene end was trimmed by 6 bases and the J gene end by 1 base; junction bases not matched to a gene: 8. This chain's CDR3 is CASSLSGSRGTDTQYF. In DNA form, the CDR3 reads TGCGCCAGCAGTCTTAGCGGGAGTCGGGGCACAGATACGCAGTATTTT.

The J gene is TRBJ2-2, the V gene TRBV15; D not certain. The CDR3 spans 15 residues. Per germline, CDR1 LNHNV and CDR2 YYDKDF (reference sequence). V was pared by 5 bases and J by 0 bases, with 10 bases between. CDR3 residues: CATSVSFTNTGELFF. Written as DNA, the CDR3 is TGTGCCACCAGCGTTTCTTTCACGAACACCGGGGAGCTGTTTTTT.

This chain links TRBV6-2 or TRBV6-3 with TRBJ2-7, with TRBD2 identical over 14 bases. The trim removed 0 bases at V and 3 bases at J, leaving 10 bases unmatched. This CDR3 has 19 amino acids. Germline V CDR1 and CDR2: MNHEY, SVGEGT. In DNA, the CDR3 is TGTGCCAGCAGTTACTCCGGACTAGCGGGAGGCCCCGTTAGCTACGAGCAGTACTTC. This gives the protein CASSYSGLAGGPVSYEQYF.

V usage is TRBV7-6 and J usage is TRBJ2-3; unclear D gene. CDR1 is SGHVS, CDR2 FNYEAQ, per germline. Trimming took off 8 bases at V and 2 bases at J, with 11 bases between the two ends. This CDR3 has 13 residues. The CDR3 DNA reads as TGTGCCAGCGCAATAGATGTCACAGATACGCAGTATTTT. Translated, it gives CASAIDVTDTQYF. The whole variable domain, remainder taken from reference TRBV7-6 and TRBJ2-3, is GAGVSQSPRYKVTKRGQDVALRCDPISGHVSLYWYRQALGQGPEFLTYFNYEAQQDKSGLPNDRFSAERPEGSISTLTIQRTEQRDSAMYRCASAIDVTDTQYFGPGTRLTVL.

The CDR3 spells CASSPGLPIEQYF. The DNA of the CDR3 is TGTGCCAGCAGCCCGGGACTCCCGATCGAGCAGTACTTC. This rearrangement joins TRBV5-8 to TRBJ2-7; a weak D match, TRBD2 (6 bases). Trimming stripped 4 bases from V and 6 bases from J, with 14 bases between. There are 13 residues in the CDR3. Germline V gives CDR1 SGHTS, CDR2 YDEGEE.

The table lists this clonotype with many counts. This chain links TRBV7-8 with TRBJ2-7; D not certain. The CDR3 extends over 13 amino acids. CDR1 and CDR2 from the germline V gene are SGHVS and FQNEAQ. V lost 0 bases and J 5 bases, leaving 8 bases between the germline ends. CDR3 coding DNA: TGTGCCAGCAGCTTAGCTATCGCCGACGAGCAGTACTTC. The encoded protein is CASSLAIADEQYF.

At least ten counts were recorded for this clonotype. The junction differs from germline at one of its ends, possibly a read error. This chain uses TRBV5-1 with TRBJ2-1; 8 bases are shared with TRBD1. Germline lookup yields CDR1 SGHRS and CDR2 YFSETQ. This CDR3 has 15 residues. Here the CDR3 DNA reads TGTGCCAGCAGCTTAGGACAGGGTTCCTACAATGAGCAGTTCTTC. Its protein product is CASSLGQGSYNEQFF.

The chain combines TRBV19 with TRBJ2-1, with 7 bases lining up with TRBD2. The CDR3 contains 14 residues. J lost 7 bases, V lost 5 bases, and 8 bases had no gene match. Per germline, CDR1 LNHDA and CDR2 SQIVND (reference sequence). The CDR3 region is CASSPWTSRNEQFF. The CDR3 DNA sequence: TGTGCCAGTAGTCCCTGGACTAGTCGAAATGAGCAGTTCTTC. Full variable domain (rest looked up from reference TRBV19 and TRBJ2-1): DGGITQSPKYLFRKEGQNVTLSCEQNLNHDAMYWYRQDPGQGLRLIYYSQIVNDFQKGDIAEGYSVSREKKESFPLTVTSAQKNPTAFYLCASSPWTSRNEQFFGPGTRLTVL.